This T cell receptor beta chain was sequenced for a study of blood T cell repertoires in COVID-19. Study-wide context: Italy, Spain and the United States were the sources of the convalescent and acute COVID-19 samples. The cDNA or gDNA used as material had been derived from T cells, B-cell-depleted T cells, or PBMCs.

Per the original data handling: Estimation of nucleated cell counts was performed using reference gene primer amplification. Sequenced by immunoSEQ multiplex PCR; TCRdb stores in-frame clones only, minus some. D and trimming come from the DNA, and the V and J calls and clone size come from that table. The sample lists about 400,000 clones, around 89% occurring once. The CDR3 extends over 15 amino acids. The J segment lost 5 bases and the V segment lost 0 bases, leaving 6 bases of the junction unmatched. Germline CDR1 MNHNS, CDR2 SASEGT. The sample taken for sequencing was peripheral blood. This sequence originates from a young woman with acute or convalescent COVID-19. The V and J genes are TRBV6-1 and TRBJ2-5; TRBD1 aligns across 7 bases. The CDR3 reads CASSEADRVGETQYF. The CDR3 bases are TGTGCCAGCAGTGAAGCCGACAGGGTGGGGGAGACCCAGTACTTC.